The rows below give T cell receptor beta chains drawn from one sample of a study of OX40 agonist ivuxolimab in advanced cancers. Libraries were prepared by immunoSEQ multiplex PCR; TCRdb keeps only in-frame clonotypes and omits some of them. The sample lists around 80,000 clones, approximately 90% occurring once. The starting material was CD4+ or CD8+ T cells sorted from blood, obtained in a trial of the OX40 agonist ivuxolimab. The receptors originated from an adult with an advanced solid tumor such as melanoma, head and neck, liver or kidney cancer. The CDR3 runs from the conserved cysteine through the conserved F or W. Fields, in order: D gene, V gene, J gene, CDR3 protein. The D gene is left open where the match is weak.

>TRBD1|TRBV6-5|TRBJ2-2
CASSYSGGDTGELFF
>-|TRBV7-2|TRBJ1-6
CASSLAGRVNSPLHF
>-|TRBV2|TRBJ1-1
CASSGPGGRVTLRTEAFF
>TRBD1|TRBV11-2|TRBJ2-7
CASSPTGGGSYEQYF
>-|TRBV2|TRBJ1-4
CASSATGTGSNEKLFF
>-|TRBV6-5|TRBJ1-5
CASSVGTPSNQPQHF
>-|TRBV11-2|TRBJ1-5
CASSIRGSGQPQHF
>-|TRBV27|TRBJ2-5
CASSLAGETQYF
>TRBD1|TRBV10-1|TRBJ1-1
CASTDRVGTEAFF
>-|TRBV19|TRBJ1-4
CASSPSGATNEKLFF
>-|TRBV6-1|TRBJ2-1
CASSEIGEQQFF
>-|TRBV5-1|TRBJ1-1
CASSLWLNTEAFF
>-|TRBV28|TRBJ2-7
CASSSRGGTGFVRDEQYF
>-|TRBV5-6|TRBJ1-3
CASSLEVSGNTIYF
>TRBD1|TRBV2|TRBJ1-6
CASSGDRGNSPLHF
>TRBD2|TRBV6-6|TRBJ2-3
CASSRLASIADTQYF
>TRBD2|TRBV5-8|TRBJ2-3
CASTLRGGPGTDTQYF
>TRBD1|TRBV9|TRBJ1-1
CASSPRQGAYTEAFF
>-|TRBV19|TRBJ2-2
CASSTYGGGNTGELFF
>-|TRBV7-9|TRBJ2-1
CASSLAGSYNEQFF
>-|TRBV20-1|TRBJ1-4
CSASHGGDLF